The rows below give T cell receptor beta chains drawn from one sample of a study of response to subunit inactivated influenza vaccine. TCRdb re-called the RT-PCR reads through MiXCR, storing one row per CDR3 protein. The sample includes hundreds of thousands of distinct CDR3 sequences, approximately 15% of them seen just once. The sequencing used PBMCs from blood, collected around 15 days before vaccination. The source is a middle-aged man who received an inactivated influenza vaccine. The CDR3 runs from the conserved cysteine through the conserved F or W. A D gene is named only where the DNA matches it firmly. Expanded clones get a size class; other rows say once, few or many, or leave the size out.

CDR3 DNA	CDR3 protein	V gene	D gene	J gene	clone size
TGTGCCAGCAGCTTTTGGTTGAACACTGAAGCTTTCTTT	CASSFWLNTEAFF	TRBV11-2	.	TRBJ1-1	.
TGTGCCATCTGGGCTGGCGGGGAGCTGTTTTTT	CAIWAGGELFF	TRBV10-3	.	TRBJ2-2	few
TGTGCCAGCAGTTACGTTAGCGGGAGTACCGCCTACAATGAGCAGTTCTTC	CASSYVSGSTAYNEQFF	TRBV6-2/TRBV6-3	TRBD2	TRBJ2-1	.
TGCGCCAGCAGCGCGGGGTCGGGGGGTCTTGAGCCCCAGTACTTC	CASSAGSGGLEPQYF	TRBV5-1	TRBD2	TRBJ2-5	.
TGTGCCAGCAGCTCCGGTTATACGCAGTATTTT	CASSSGYTQYF	TRBV11-2	.	TRBJ2-3	few
TGTGCCGGCGGGCGGGCAGGTTACGAGCAGTACTTC	CAGGRAGYEQYF	TRBV30	.	TRBJ2-7	few
TGTGCCAGCAGCCCCCGTACCGCGGGAGGAATGAGTGAGCAGTTCTTC	CASSPRTAGGMSEQFF	TRBV9	TRBD2	TRBJ2-1	.
TGTGGGGCGCGCACCGGGGAGCTGTTTTTT	CGARTGELFF	TRBV7-9	.	TRBJ2-2	few
TGCAGTGCTAGCCAACTAGCGGGGTTGGAGACCCAGTACTTC	CSASQLAGLETQYF	TRBV20-1	TRBD2	TRBJ2-5	few
TGTGCCAGCAGCTACAGGAGCTCCTACGAGCAGTACTTC	CASSYRSSYEQYF	TRBV6-5	.	TRBJ2-7	many
TGCGCCAGCAGCCAAGAATTGGACAGAAGTGAGACCCAGTACTTC	CASSQELDRSETQYF	TRBV4-3	.	TRBJ2-5	.
TGTGCCAGTAGTATAGTACTTTCCAGGTGGAGAGGATCCGGGGAGCTGTTTTTT	CASSIVLSRWRGSGELFF	TRBV19	.	TRBJ2-2	.
TGTGCCTGGAGTGTACGGGCCGGGGGGGCCTACAATGAGCAGTTCTTC	CAWSVRAGGAYNEQFF	TRBV30	TRBD2	TRBJ2-1	.
TGCAGTGCTAGCCGGGACGCTAATGAAAAACTGTTTTTT	CSASRDANEKLFF	TRBV20-1	.	TRBJ1-4	few
TGTGCCAGCAGTCGTCTCTACAATGAGCAGTTCTTC	CASSRLYNEQFF	TRBV6-2/TRBV6-3	.	TRBJ2-1	many
TGTGCCAGCAGCTTGGCAGGGACAGAGAACCTGAACACTGAAGCTTTCTTT	CASSLAGTENLNTEAFF	TRBV5-5	TRBD1	TRBJ1-1	once
TGCAGCGTTGACTTGGGGGCCGGGGAGCTGTTTTTT	CSVDLGAGELFF	TRBV29-1	.	TRBJ2-2	few